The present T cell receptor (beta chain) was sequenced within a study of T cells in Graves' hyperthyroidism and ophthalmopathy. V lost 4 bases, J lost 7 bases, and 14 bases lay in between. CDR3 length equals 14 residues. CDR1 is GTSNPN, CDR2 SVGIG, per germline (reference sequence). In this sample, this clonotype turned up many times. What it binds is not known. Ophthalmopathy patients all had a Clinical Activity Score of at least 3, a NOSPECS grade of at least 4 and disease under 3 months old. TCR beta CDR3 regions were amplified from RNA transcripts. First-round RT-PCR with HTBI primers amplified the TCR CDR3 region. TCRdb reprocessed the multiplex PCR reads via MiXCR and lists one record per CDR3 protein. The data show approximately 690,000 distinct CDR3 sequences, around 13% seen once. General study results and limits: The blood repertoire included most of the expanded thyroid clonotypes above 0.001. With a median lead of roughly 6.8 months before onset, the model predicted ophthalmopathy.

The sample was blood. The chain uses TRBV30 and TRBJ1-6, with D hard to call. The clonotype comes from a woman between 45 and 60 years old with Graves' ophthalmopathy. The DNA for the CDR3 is TGTGCCTGGACAAACTGGGTTGACAATTCACCCCTCCACTTT. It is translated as CAWTNWVDNSPLHF.